This is a list of T cell receptor beta chains from one sample in a study of cytotoxic CD8 clonotypes in ibrutinib-treated CLL. The method was immunoSEQ multiplex PCR; TCRdb's version includes in-frame clones alone and lacks a portion of them. The sample carries around 24,000 clones, just under 80% recorded once. The sample was PBMCs, taken before ibrutinib treatment. Every receptor here comes from a human donor with chronic lymphocytic leukemia. Each CDR3 is given with its conserved first and last residue. D genes are given only for firm matches. Expanded clones are given a class, and other clones once, few, many or no size at all.

v_gene	j_gene	abundance	d_gene	CDR3nt	CDR3aa
TRBV5-1	TRBJ1-5	.	.	TGCGCCAGCAGCTTGGCTCCCAATCAGCCCCAGCATTTT	CASSLAPNQPQHF
TRBV6-5	TRBJ2-1	few	TRBD2	TGTGCCAGCAGTTCGTCTAGCGGGAGCTATGAGCAGTTCTTC	CASSSSSGSYEQFF
TRBV5-4	TRBJ2-2	few	TRBD2	TGTGCCAGCAGCAGTAGCGGGAAGGCCGGGGAGCTGTTTTTT	CASSSSGKAGELFF
TRBV19	TRBJ2-6	.	TRBD1	TGTGCCAGTAGTCAAGGGGGACAGGCTGACGTCCTGACTTTC	CASSQGGQADVLTF
TRBV6-5	TRBJ1-2	.	TRBD1	TGTGCCAGCACCCCAGGGGGGAGGACTAACTATGGCTACACCTTC	CASTPGGRTNYGYTF
TRBV6-1	TRBJ2-4	.	.	TGTGCCAGCAGTCCACGACAGGTGGGGAACATTCAGTACTTC	CASSPRQVGNIQYF
TRBV9	TRBJ2-7	.	.	TGTGCCAGCAGCGCGGACACCCACTCCTACGAGCAGTACTTC	CASSADTHSYEQYF
TRBV9	TRBJ2-7	.	TRBD1	TGTGCCAGCAGCGTGGGACAGGGGGCCTACGAGCAGTACTTC	CASSVGQGAYEQYF
TRBV10-3	TRBJ1-3	few	TRBD1	TGTGCCTCCGTAGAGGGGGCCGGAAACACCATATATTTT	CASVEGAGNTIYF
TRBV15	TRBJ2-3	.	TRBD1	TGTGCCACCAGCAGATCTCCGGGACAGGGCACAGATACGCAGTATTTT	CATSRSPGQGTDTQYF
TRBV27	TRBJ1-2	.	.	TGTGCCAGCAGCCGGGACAACGTGAGTGGCTACACCTTC	CASSRDNVSGYTF
TRBV5-1	TRBJ2-3	.	.	TGCGCCAGCAGCTTGTTCCTGGCTAGCACAGATACGCAGTATTTT	CASSLFLASTDTQYF
TRBV10-1	TRBJ1-3	few	TRBD1	TGCGCCAGCAGTGAGGGGACAGACCTTGACTCTGGAAACACCATATATTTT	CASSEGTDLDSGNTIYF
TRBV2	TRBJ1-5	.	.	TGTGCCAGCAACGGCAGAAATCAGCCCCAGCATTTT	CASNGRNQPQHF
TRBV27	TRBJ2-7	.	.	TGTGCCAGCAGTTTATCGGGGCCGGAGGGTTACGAGCAGTACTTC	CASSLSGPEGYEQYF
TRBV7-2	TRBJ2-3	.	.	TGTGCCAGCAGTATAGTCGGGGATACGCAGTATTTT	CASSIVGDTQYF
TRBV5-4	TRBJ1-2	once	.	TGTGCCAGCAGCGAGGAAAACCGGGGCTATGGCTACACCTTC	CASSEENRGYGYTF
TRBV10-3	TRBJ2-1	few	TRBD2	TGTGCCATCAGTGGACTAGCGGGAGAGGTGTTCTTC	CAISGLAGEVFF
TRBV5-6	TRBJ2-3	.	.	TGTGCCAGCAGCCTTTCCACAGATACGCAGTATTTT	CASSLSTDTQYF
TRBV6-4	TRBJ2-1	.	.	TGTGCCAGCAGTGTAGATAACGGGAATGAGCAGTTCTTC	CASSVDNGNEQFF
TRBV11-2	TRBJ2-3	.	.	TGTGCCAGCAGCTTAGACCGCTCGGGGGCTAGCGTAGGGGGCACAGATACGCAGTATTTT	CASSLDRSGASVGGTDTQYF
TRBV5-1	TRBJ1-2	.	.	TGCGCCAGCAGCTTGGGCCAGTTAGACTATGGCTACACCTTC	CASSLGQLDYGYTF
TRBV28	TRBJ1-5	.	TRBD1	TGTGCCAGCAGTTTAGGACAGGGGAGACAGCCCCAGCATTTT	CASSLGQGRQPQHF
TRBV4-1	TRBJ2-3	.	TRBD2	TGCGCCAGCACCACACTAGCGGTCCAAGTCACAGATACGCAGTATTTT	CASTTLAVQVTDTQYF
TRBV6-1	TRBJ2-1	.	.	TGTGCCAGCCTAGGTGGTACGGCCCGAGACAATGAGCAGTTCTTC	CASLGGTARDNEQFF
TRBV10-3	TRBJ2-2	.	TRBD2	TGTGCCATCAGTGAGAGGGACGTCCTAGCGGGGACCACCGGGGAGCTGTTTTTT	CAISERDVLAGTTGELFF
TRBV7-2	TRBJ2-7	.	TRBD2	TGTGCCAGCAACAAGCTAGCGGGAGGGTTTTACGAGCAGTACTTC	CASNKLAGGFYEQYF
TRBV28	TRBJ2-7	.	TRBD1	TGTGCCAGCAGTAGACAGGGGGTAAGAAACGAGCAGTACTTC	CASSRQGVRNEQYF
TRBV5-1	TRBJ1-1	.	.	TGCGCCAGCAGCTTGGCGGAATTCATGAACACTGAAGCTTTCTTT	CASSLAEFMNTEAFF
TRBV5-1	TRBJ2-1	.	.	TGCGCCAGCAGATCCGGTCAGGCGAACTACAATGAGCAGTTCTTC	CASRSGQANYNEQFF
TRBV19	TRBJ1-1	.	.	TGTGCCAGTAGTCTCGGGACGGAGAACACTGAAGCTTTCTTT	CASSLGTENTEAFF
TRBV30	TRBJ2-1	.	.	TGTGCCTGGAGGCGGAGTGGTATCTACAATGAGCAGTTCTTC	CAWRRSGIYNEQFF
TRBV9	TRBJ2-1	.	.	TGTGCCAGCAGCCCCGGGACCCTTGGGGCAAATGAGCAGTTCTTC	CASSPGTLGANEQFF
TRBV28	TRBJ2-3	few	TRBD2	TGTGCCAGCAGTTCGCTTCCGGGACTAGCGGACACAGATACGCAGTATTTT	CASSSLPGLADTDTQYF